This T cell receptor (beta chain) emerged from a study of T cell clonotyping in hematopoietic cell transplantation. Time point given: recipient sample about 28 days before transplant, after cytoreduction. Recipients were bled about 28 days pretransplant and at posttransplant days 30, 100, 180. TCRdb's table, derived via immunoSEQ multiplex PCR, lists solely in-frame clones and lacks some. Of 3,000 to 4,000 clones in the sample, 95% are singletons; the top ten hold around 1.5%. Germline assignment: CDR1 SGHRS and CDR2 YFSETQ. This CDR3 is 13 amino acids long. Trimming removed 0 bases from V and 3 bases from J, with 4 bases in between.

The chain couples TRBV5-1 to TRBJ2-1; D gene unclear. Sequencing was performed on peripheral blood mononuclear cells, taken before stem cell transplant. The sequence came from a woman in her 50s with chronic myeloid leukemia. Some clones in this sample may be carry-over from other donors' samples. The DNA for the CDR3 is TGCGCCAGCAGCTTGGACAGCTACAATGAGCAGTTCTTC. It codes for CASSLDSYNEQFF.